A selection of T cell receptor beta chains follows, all from one sample in a study of shared T cell receptors in the human thymus. Sequencing was performed with immunoSEQ multiplex PCR; in TCRdb, only in-frame clones are kept and a portion is missing. Among 540,000 or so clones listed, approximately 78% were seen once. The data also belong to a second study, concerning human thymus T cells.

Material for sequencing was thymocytes. The receptor source for this set is a boy younger than two with a congenital heart defect. CDR3s include the opening cysteine and the closing phenylalanine or tryptophan. D genes are given only for firm matches. Rows give clone size only sometimes, using once, few, many, or a class for an expanded clone.

clone size	D gene	V gene	J gene	CDR3 protein	CDR3 DNA
-	-	TRBV15	TRBJ2-6	CATSSLRGSGANVLTF	TGTGCCACCAGCAGCCTCAGGGGCTCTGGGGCCAACGTCCTGACTTTC
few	-	TRBV20-1	TRBJ1-3	CSATGRNTIYF	TGCAGTGCTACCGGTAGAAACACCATATATTTT
-	-	TRBV6-1	TRBJ2-5	CASSEAPSASGGGETQYF	TGTGCCAGCAGTGAAGCGCCATCGGCTAGCGGAGGGGGAGAGACCCAGTACTTC
few	-	TRBV28	TRBJ2-5	CASSPPGETQYF	TGTGCCAGCAGTCCCCCCGGGGAGACCCAGTACTTC
-	TRBD1	TRBV14	TRBJ2-7	CASSQVGRTGWDEQYF	TGTGCCAGCAGCCAAGTGGGCAGGACAGGTTGGGACGAGCAGTACTTC
-	-	TRBV2	TRBJ1-1	CASIKRGVNTEAFF	TGTGCCAGCATCAAGCGGGGGGTTAACACTGAAGCTTTCTTT
-	-	TRBV4-3	TRBJ1-4	CASSQAVQESNEKLFF	TGCGCCAGCAGCCAAGCCGTACAGGAGAGTAATGAAAAACTGTTTTTT
-	-	TRBV11-3	TRBJ2-3	CASSLALNGSVSDTQYF	TGTGCCAGCAGCTTAGCCCTCAACGGGAGTGTATCAGATACGCAGTATTTT
-	TRBD2	TRBV6-5	TRBJ2-5	CASSQGLAGEETQYF	TGTGCCAGCAGTCAGGGACTAGCGGGAGAGGAGACCCAGTACTTC
-	-	TRBV5-1	TRBJ2-7	CASSIRGSAALLYEQYF	TGCGCCAGCAGTATAAGAGGGTCGGCGGCTCTTCTCTACGAGCAGTACTTC
-	-	TRBV27	TRBJ2-3	CASSLVYRPSTDTQYF	TGTGCCAGCAGTTTGGTTTACAGGCCTAGCACAGATACGCAGTATTTT
-	TRBD1	TRBV29-1	TRBJ1-1	CSVAIPGQGFVNTEAFF	TGCAGCGTGGCCATACCGGGACAGGGCTTTGTGAACACTGAAGCTTTCTTT
-	-	TRBV4-3	TRBJ1-5	CASSHSCNQPQHF	TGCGCCAGCAGCCACTCTTGCAATCAGCCCCAGCATTTT
-	TRBD2	TRBV7-8	TRBJ2-7	CASSCGTRSCEQYF	TGTGCCAGCAGCTGTGGGACTAGGTCTTGCGAGCAGTACTTC
-	TRBD1	TRBV5-1	TRBJ2-7	CASSLGTGETYEQYF	TGCGCCAGCAGCCTTGGGACAGGGGAAACCTACGAGCAGTACTTC
-	TRBD1	TRBV28	TRBJ1-5	CASSLSLIRDSNSPGPNQPQHF	TGTGCCAGCAGTTTATCCCTGATAAGGGACAGCAATTCACCGGGGCCCAATCAGCCCCAGCATTTT
-	TRBD2	TRBV6-6	TRBJ2-5	CASTSPLSGSQETQYF	TGTGCCAGCACCTCCCCCCTTAGCGGGAGCCAAGAGACCCAGTACTTC
once	-	TRBV5-5	TRBJ2-5	CASSLQGIQETQYF	TGTGCCAGCAGTTTACAGGGAATTCAAGAGACCCAGTACTTC